A selection of T cell receptor beta chains follows, all from one sample in a study of shared clonotypes between healthy human individuals. Libraries were prepared by immunoSEQ multiplex PCR; TCRdb keeps only in-frame clonotypes and omits some of them. The sample holds about 1 million clones, roughly 80% seen once. Sequenced input: memory CD4+ T cells sorted from blood. The receptors derive from a man between 18 and 29 years old in good health. Each CDR3 is given with its conserved first and last residue. D genes are given only for firm matches. For some rows the clone size is stated as once, few or many, or as a class when expanded; others skip it.

clone_size	d_call	v_call	j_call	cdr3_aa	cdr3_nt
-	-	TRBV10-3	TRBJ1-2	CAISAGELSGGYTF	TGTGCCATCAGTGCTGGAGAGCTTTCGGGTGGCTACACCTTC
-	-	TRBV21-1	TRBJ1-1	CASSTTGPNTEAFF	TGTGCCAGCAGCACGACAGGGCCCAACACTGAAGCTTTCTTT
few	TRBD2	TRBV11-3	TRBJ2-1	CASSLGDYNEQFF	TGTGCCAGCAGCTTAGGGGACTATAATGAGCAGTTCTTC
-	TRBD2	TRBV27	TRBJ2-3	CASSLIAGGQDTQYF	TGTGCCAGCAGTCTTATAGCGGGGGGGCAGGATACGCAGTATTTT
-	-	TRBV5-1	TRBJ2-3	CASSLRGSTDTQYF	TGCGCCAGCAGCTTGAGGGGGAGCACAGATACGCAGTATTTT
-	-	TRBV19	TRBJ1-4	CASKKNEKLFF	TGTGCCAGTAAGAAAAATGAAAAACTGTTTTTT
-	-	TRBV7-9	TRBJ2-2	CASSLVQGSTGELFF	TGTGCCAGCAGCTTAGTTCAGGGCAGTACCGGGGAGCTGTTTTTT
-	-	TRBV7-8	TRBJ2-5	CASSLLIQGYETQYF	TGTGCCAGCAGCTTACTCATTCAGGGTTACGAGACCCAGTACTTC
once	TRBD1	TRBV25-1	TRBJ1-2	CASSEYQDRSRGYTF	TGTGCCAGCAGTGAATATCAGGACAGGAGCCGTGGCTACACCTTC
few	-	TRBV2	TRBJ2-6	CASLRNGVPGGANVLTF	TGTGCCAGCCTGAGGAACGGCGTACCCGGGGGGGCCAACGTCCTGACTTTC
few	-	TRBV27	TRBJ2-6	CASSLSQTVSGANVLTF	TGTGCCAGCAGTCTAAGCCAGACAGTCTCTGGGGCCAACGTCCTGACTTTC
-	-	TRBV5-4	TRBJ1-4	CASSSQGRNEKLFF	TGTGCCAGCAGCTCGCAGGGTAGGAATGAAAAACTGTTTTTT
-	TRBD2	TRBV2	TRBJ2-1	CASSDPGTRYNEQFF	TGTGCCAGCAGTGACCCCGGGACTAGGTACAATGAGCAGTTCTTC
-	TRBD2	TRBV10-3	TRBJ2-2	CAISEGRGNTGELFF	TGTGCCATCAGTGAGGGGAGGGGGAACACCGGGGAGCTGTTTTTT
-	-	TRBV5-1	TRBJ2-7	CASSTGSHEQYF	TGCGCCAGCAGCACGGGGTCCCACGAGCAGTACTTC
once	TRBD1	TRBV30	TRBJ2-7	CAWSETGQGEQYF	TGTGCCTGGAGTGAAACCGGACAGGGCGAGCAGTACTTC
few	-	TRBV18	TRBJ2-7	CASSPPSGLGSSEQYF	TGTGCCAGCTCTCCCCCATCGGGTCTCGGCAGTAGCGAGCAGTACTTC
-	-	TRBV6-1	TRBJ2-5	CASRWTHQETQYF	TGTGCCAGCCGTTGGACACACCAAGAGACCCAGTACTTC
-	-	TRBV18	TRBJ2-2	CASSPGTYGGELFF	TGTGCCAGCTCACCAGGGACCTACGGCGGGGAGCTGTTTTTT
few	-	TRBV7-3	TRBJ2-5	CASSPGSQETQYF	TGTGCCAGCAGCCCAGGCTCCCAAGAGACCCAGTACTTC
-	-	TRBV4-1	TRBJ2-5	CASSQVSQGRETQYF	TGCGCCAGCAGCCAAGTTAGTCAGGGGAGGGAGACCCAGTACTTC
once	-	TRBV7-8	TRBJ2-1	CASSLAPIYNEQFF	TGTGCCAGCAGCTTAGCGCCTATCTACAATGAGCAGTTCTTC
-	TRBD1	TRBV6-1	TRBJ2-7	CASSESGTGTYEQYF	TGTGCCAGCAGTGAATCAGGGACAGGGACCTACGAGCAGTACTTC
-	-	TRBV4-3	TRBJ2-7	CASSQAAGSGYEQYF	TGCGCCAGCAGCCAAGCGGCGGGATCAGGGTACGAGCAGTACTTC
-	TRBD2	TRBV7-6	TRBJ2-4	CASSSTSGGALAKNIQYF	TGTGCCAGCAGTTCAACTAGCGGGGGGGCCCTAGCCAAAAACATTCAGTACTTC
-	-	TRBV5-4	TRBJ1-2	CASSLDPGTPGYTF	TGTGCCAGCAGCTTGGATCCCGGGACCCCCGGCTACACCTTC
-	-	TRBV6-1	TRBJ2-6	CASSNRFSGANVLTF	TGTGCCAGCAGTAACAGGTTCTCTGGGGCCAACGTCCTGACTTTC
-	-	TRBV5-3	TRBJ1-1	CARSSGTLKTEAFF	TGTGCCAGAAGTTCCGGGACCCTAAAAACTGAAGCTTTCTTT
-	-	TRBV6-4	TRBJ1-2	CASSDGGGYTF	TGTGCCAGCAGTGATGGAGGTGGCTACACCTTC
-	-	TRBV6-4	TRBJ2-5	CASSKSEGETQYF	TGTGCCAGCAGTAAGTCGGAAGGGGAGACCCAGTACTTC
-	-	TRBV5-6	TRBJ2-6	CASSSVSGANVLTF	TGTGCCAGCAGCTCGGTCTCTGGGGCCAACGTCCTGACTTTC
few	TRBD1	TRBV10-3	TRBJ2-7	CAIRDRGDEQYF	TGTGCCATCAGGGACAGGGGAGACGAGCAGTACTTC
few	TRBD2	TRBV9	TRBJ2-7	CASSAHGGLAGGLRTYEQYF	TGTGCCAGCAGCGCACATGGTGGGCTAGCGGGAGGATTGAGGACGTACGAGCAGTACTTC
-	TRBD1	TRBV6-6	TRBJ2-7	CASRRTWDSLEQYF	TGTGCCAGCAGACGCACCTGGGACAGCCTCGAGCAGTACTTC
-	TRBD2	TRBV5-4	TRBJ2-3	CASSLSGGTDTQYF	TGTGCCAGCAGCCTTAGCGGGGGCACGGATACGCAGTATTTT
-	TRBD2	TRBV7-9	TRBJ2-7	CASSLGGGAPEQYF	TGTGCCAGCAGCTTAGGCGGGGGGGCTCCCGAGCAGTACTTC
many	TRBD1	TRBV2	TRBJ2-7	CASSRTGTYEQYF	TGTGCCAGCAGCCGGACAGGGACCTACGAGCAGTACTTC
-	TRBD1	TRBV7-3	TRBJ2-6	CASSLSPGGSGANVLTF	TGTGCCAGCAGCTTAAGTCCAGGGGGCTCTGGGGCCAACGTCCTGACTTTC
-	-	TRBV5-8	TRBJ2-1	CASSLYTATSSYNEQFF	TGTGCCAGCAGCTTGTATACAGCGACTAGCTCCTACAATGAGCAGTTCTTC
few	-	TRBV5-1	TRBJ1-1	CASSSPSGNTEAFF	TGCGCCAGCAGCTCCCCCAGCGGGAACACTGAAGCTTTCTTT
-	-	TRBV7-8	TRBJ1-1	CASSLEVYTEAFF	TGTGCCAGCAGCTTAGAGGTATACACTGAAGCTTTCTTT
-	-	TRBV7-3	TRBJ2-6	CASSRSQGTGANVLTF	TGTGCCAGCAGCCGTTCGCAGGGGACTGGGGCCAACGTCCTGACTTTC
-	-	TRBV5-1	TRBJ2-7	CASSLGGASPLYEQYF	TGCGCCAGCAGCTTGGGAGGGGCGTCTCCCCTCTACGAGCAGTACTTC
-	-	TRBV6-4	TRBJ1-1	CASSEGTEAFF	TGTGCCAGCAGTGAAGGAACTGAAGCTTTCTTT
-	-	TRBV7-9	TRBJ1-2	CASSLGTMDYGYTF	TGTGCCAGCAGCTTAGGGACTATGGACTATGGCTACACCTTC
-	-	TRBV10-3	TRBJ2-2	CAISGFGWGTTDVGGELFF	TGTGCCATCAGTGGCTTCGGTTGGGGGACCACCGATGTGGGCGGGGAGCTGTTTTTT
-	-	TRBV20-1	TRBJ2-2	CSAEAGGELFF	TGCAGTGCAGAGGCGGGTGGGGAGCTGTTTTTT
-	-	TRBV28	TRBJ2-7	CATAVSGAYEQYF	TGTGCCACCGCTGTAAGTGGGGCCTACGAGCAGTACTTC
-	-	TRBV6-6	TRBJ1-1	CASSYSSGLPEAFF	TGTGCCAGCAGTTACTCTTCCGGGCTTCCTGAAGCTTTCTTT
-	-	TRBV7-9	TRBJ2-1	CASSLGVPDNEQFF	TGTGCCAGCAGCTTAGGAGTCCCGGACAATGAGCAGTTCTTC
few	-	TRBV28	TRBJ1-1	CASSLGGGMAEAFF	TGTGCCAGCAGTTTGGGAGGGGGGATGGCTGAAGCTTTCTTT
many	TRBD1	TRBV19	TRBJ1-2	CASSLGDRGSYGYTF	TGTGCCAGTAGTCTTGGGGACAGGGGTTCGTATGGCTACACCTTC
-	-	TRBV10-3	TRBJ2-5	CAISDGGQETQYF	TGTGCCATCAGTGACGGAGGCCAAGAGACCCAGTACTTC